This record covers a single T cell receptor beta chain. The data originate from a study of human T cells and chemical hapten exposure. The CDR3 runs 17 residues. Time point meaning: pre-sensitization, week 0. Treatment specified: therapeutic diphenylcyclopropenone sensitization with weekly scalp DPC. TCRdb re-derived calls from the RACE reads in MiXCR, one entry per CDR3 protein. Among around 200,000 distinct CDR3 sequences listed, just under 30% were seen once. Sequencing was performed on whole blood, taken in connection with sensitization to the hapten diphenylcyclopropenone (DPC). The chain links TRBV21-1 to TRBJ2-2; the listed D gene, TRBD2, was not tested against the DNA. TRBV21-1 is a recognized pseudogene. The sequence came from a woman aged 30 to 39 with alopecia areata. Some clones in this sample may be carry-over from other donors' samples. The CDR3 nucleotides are TGTGCCAGCAGCGCAGTACGGCGGAGGGCGAACACCGGGGAGCTGTTTTTT. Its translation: CASSAVRRRANTGELFF.